This T cell receptor beta chain was observed in a study of T-cell memory formation after mild COVID-19. TCRdb used MiXCR to reprocess the 5' RACE reads, holding one entry per CDR3 protein. This table holds a few hundred thousand distinct CDR3 sequences, 20% to 25% found once. CDR1 and CDR2 from the germline V gene are SQVTM and ANQGSEA. CDR3 size: 14 residues. Between the trimmed V and J ends, which lost 7 bases and 1 base, there was a span of 15 bases. This clonotype turned up a few times. Sequenced input: PBMCs or a T cell subset sorted from them (not recorded which). The receptor comes from a man between 18 and 35 years old who had mild COVID-19 (a few samples of this study predate the infection). Cell type and time point are not known. The rearrangement links TRBV29-1 to TRBJ2-3, with D unclear. CDR3 coding DNA: TGCAGCGCCCTGGTAGGGCTCGGCACAGATACGCAGTATTTT. Translated: CSALVGLGTDTQYF.